This T cell receptor (beta chain) was recovered during a study of T-cell reconstitution after alpha-beta-depleted transplantation in children. Study-wide findings and caveats: High day-60 TCRbeta diversity in some patients came from surviving recipient T cells and thymic progenitors.

The J segment lost 4 bases and the V segment lost 8 bases, leaving 0 bases of the junction unmatched. This CDR3 has 11 residues. Germline V gives CDR1 SEHNR, CDR2 FQNEAQ (reference sequence). This clonotype occurred many times. Its antigen is still unknown. Preparation of the TCRbeta library involved a method that used unique molecular identifiers. TCRdb ran MiXCR on the PCR reads and lists one entry per CDR3 protein. The sample has about 150,000 distinct CDR3 sequences, 11% seen once. This TCR came from a boy between 2 and 10 years old with acute myeloid leukemia, due to receive a stem cell transplant. The sample was PBMCs, taken before TCRalphabeta/CD19-depleted stem cell transplant. V gene TRBV7-9 combines with J gene TRBJ2-7; 9 bases align to TRBD1. CDR3 region: CASGTGYEQYF. The CDR3 nucleotides are TGTGCCAGCGGGACAGGGTACGAGCAGTACTTC.